This record looks at one T cell receptor (beta chain) sequence and its context. What it recognizes is unknown. The data originate from a study of shared clonotypes between healthy human individuals. Study-level points and caveats: Shared clonotypes: about 5% naive CD4, under 4% naive CD8, less than 2.5% memory CD4, approximately 0.41% memory CD8. The authors expected sequencing depth to affect clonotype sharing among donors. The sampled material consisted only of blood, and tissue repertoires are likely to differ.

V lost 0 bases to trimming and J lost 8 bases, with 11 bases between them. There are 14 residues in the CDR3. CDR1 and CDR2 (germline): MRHNA, SNTAGT. Here immunoSEQ multiplex PCR was the method, and the copy in TCRdb shows in-frame clones only, minus some. The profile shows about 2.4 million clones, approximately 90% of them singletons. Material: naive CD4+ T cells sorted from blood. Indicated subset: CD45RA+ positively selected. The TCR comes from a man aged 18 to 29 in good health. The rearrangement links TRBV6-4 to TRBJ2-1; D possibly corresponds to TRBD1 (6 bases). The CDR3 loop is CASSDSHRVDEQFF. For the CDR3, the DNA is TGTGCCAGCAGTGACTCGCACAGGGTGGATGAGCAGTTCTTC.